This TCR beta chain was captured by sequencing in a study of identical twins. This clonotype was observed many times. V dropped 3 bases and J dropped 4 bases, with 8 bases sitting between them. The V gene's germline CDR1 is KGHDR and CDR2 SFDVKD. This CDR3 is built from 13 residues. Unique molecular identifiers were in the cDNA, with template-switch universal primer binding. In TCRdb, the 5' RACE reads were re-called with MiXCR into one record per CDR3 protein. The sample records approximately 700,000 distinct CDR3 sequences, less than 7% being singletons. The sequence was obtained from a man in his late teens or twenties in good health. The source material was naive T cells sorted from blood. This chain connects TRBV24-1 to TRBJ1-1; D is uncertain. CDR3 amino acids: CATSDALGTEAFF. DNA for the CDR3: TGTGCCACCAGTGATGCGTTGGGCACTGAAGCTTTCTTT.